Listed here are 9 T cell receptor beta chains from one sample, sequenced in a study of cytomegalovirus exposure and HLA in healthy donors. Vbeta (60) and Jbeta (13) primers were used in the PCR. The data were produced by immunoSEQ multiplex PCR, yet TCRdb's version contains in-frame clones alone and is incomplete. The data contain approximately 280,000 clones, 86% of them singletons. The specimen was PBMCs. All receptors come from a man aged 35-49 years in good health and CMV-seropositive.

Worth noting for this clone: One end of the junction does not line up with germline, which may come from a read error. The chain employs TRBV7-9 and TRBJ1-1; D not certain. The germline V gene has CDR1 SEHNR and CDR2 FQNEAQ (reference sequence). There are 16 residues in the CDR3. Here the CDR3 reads CSSSLGLLYMNTEAFF. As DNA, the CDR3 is TGTTCCAGCAGCTTAGGTCTCCTTTACATGAACACTGAAGCTTTCTTT. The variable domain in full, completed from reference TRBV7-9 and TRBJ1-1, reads DTGVSQNPRHKITKRGQNVTFRCDPISEHNRLYWYRQTLGQGPEFLTYFQNEAQLEKSRLLSDRFSAERPKGSFSTLEIQRTEQGDSAMYLCSSSLGLLYMNTEAFFGQGTRLTVV.

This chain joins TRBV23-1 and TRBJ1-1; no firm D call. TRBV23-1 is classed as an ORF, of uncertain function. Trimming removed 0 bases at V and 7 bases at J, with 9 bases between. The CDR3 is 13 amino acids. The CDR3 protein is CASSQSRELEAFF. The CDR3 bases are TGCGCCAGCAGTCAATCGAGGGAGCTTGAAGCTTTCTTT.

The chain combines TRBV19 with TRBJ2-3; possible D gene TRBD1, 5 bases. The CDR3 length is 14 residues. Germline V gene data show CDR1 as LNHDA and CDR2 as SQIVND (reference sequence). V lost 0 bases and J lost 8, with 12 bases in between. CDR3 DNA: TGTGCCAGTAGTATAGATCCCCAGGGTTTTACGCAGTATTTT. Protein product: CASSIDPQGFTQYF. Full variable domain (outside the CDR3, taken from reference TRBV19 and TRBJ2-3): DGGITQSPKYLFRKEGQNVTLSCEQNLNHDAMYWYRQDPGQGLRLIYYSQIVNDFQKGDIAEGYSVSREKKESFPLTVTSAQKNPTAFYLCASSIDPQGFTQYFGPGTRLTVL.

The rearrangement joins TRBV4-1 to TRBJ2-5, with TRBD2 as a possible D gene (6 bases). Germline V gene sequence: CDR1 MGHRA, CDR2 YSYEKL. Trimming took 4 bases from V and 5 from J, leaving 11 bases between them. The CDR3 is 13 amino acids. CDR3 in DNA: TGCGCCAGCAGCCGCGGAGGGGTTGAGACCCAGTACTTC. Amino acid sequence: CASSRGGVETQYF.

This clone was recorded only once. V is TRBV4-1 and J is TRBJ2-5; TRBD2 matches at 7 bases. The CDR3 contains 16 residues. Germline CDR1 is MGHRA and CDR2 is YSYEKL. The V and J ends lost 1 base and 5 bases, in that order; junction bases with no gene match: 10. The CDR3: CASSQGPTRGGETQYF. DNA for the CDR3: TGCGCCAGCAGCCAAGGACCGACTAGGGGAGGGGAGACCCAGTACTTC.

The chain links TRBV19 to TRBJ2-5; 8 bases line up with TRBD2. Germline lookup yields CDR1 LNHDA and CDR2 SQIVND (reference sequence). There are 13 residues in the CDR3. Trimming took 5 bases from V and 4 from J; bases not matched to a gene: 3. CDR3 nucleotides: TGTGCCAGTAGTGAAGCGGGAGTAGAGACCCAGTACTTC. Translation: CASSEAGVETQYF.

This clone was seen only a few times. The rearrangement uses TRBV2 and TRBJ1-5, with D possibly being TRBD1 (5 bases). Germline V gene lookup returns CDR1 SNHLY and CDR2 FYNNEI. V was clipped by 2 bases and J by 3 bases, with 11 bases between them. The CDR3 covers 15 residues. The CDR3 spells CASSELDSLNQPQHF. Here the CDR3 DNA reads TGTGCCAGCAGTGAACTTGACAGCCTCAATCAGCCCCAGCATTTT.

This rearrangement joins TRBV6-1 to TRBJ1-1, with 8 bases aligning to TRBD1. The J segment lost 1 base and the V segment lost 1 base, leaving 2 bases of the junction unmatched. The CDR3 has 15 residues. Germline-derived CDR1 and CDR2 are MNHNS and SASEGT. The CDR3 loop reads CASSEGQGWNTEAFF. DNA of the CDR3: TGTGCCAGCAGTGAAGGACAGGGGTGGAACACTGAAGCTTTCTTT.

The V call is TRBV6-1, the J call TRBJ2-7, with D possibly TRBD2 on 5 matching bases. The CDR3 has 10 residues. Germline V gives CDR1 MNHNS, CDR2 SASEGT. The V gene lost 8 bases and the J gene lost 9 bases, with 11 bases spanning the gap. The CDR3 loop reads CASGERWQYF. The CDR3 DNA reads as TGTGCCAGCGGGGAGAGATGGCAGTACTTC.